This TCR beta chain is from a study of T cell clones after liver transplantation. Study background: TCRbeta sequencing after a pre-transplant mixed lymphocyte reaction identified graft-donor-reactive clones, later tracked in post-transplant blood. Tolerant meant at least one year fully off immunosuppression without liver enzymes above twice normal.

Assay: immunoSEQ multiplex PCR; the TCRdb copy retains only in-frame clones and omits some. The table lists about 100,000 clones, 82% of them singletons. Findings of the study overall: Low donor cell numbers restricted donor-reactive repertoire measurement in a couple of subjects.

Note on this clone: Antigen specificity is unknown.

The V gene's germline CDR1 is SNHLY and CDR2 FYNNEI. CDR3 length: 13 amino acids. The V end was cut by 6 bases, the J end by 3 bases, with 12 bases between. This sequence joins TRBV2 and TRBJ2-7; D possibly corresponds to TRBD2 (6 bases). This clonotype originated in a human donor who received a liver transplant. The specimen comprised CD4+ T cells from blood, sampled before liver transplant. For the CDR3, the DNA is TGTGCCAGCAGGGTTCAGGGACTCTACGAGCAGTACTTC. Amino acid sequence: CASRVQGLYEQYF.